This paragraph covers one T cell receptor (beta chain) sequence. It has no known antigen specificity. Base-call qualities are not available, and no considerably larger clone is one nucleotide away. This sample was taken from a study of CD8 T cells in Susac syndrome (dated by TCRdb to between 2018 and 2021). Regarding the study in general: Whether CD8+ T cell activation and differentiation in Susac syndrome was antigen driven was tested using repertoire sequencing. General findings and caveats noted by the study authors: The TCR sequencing and HLA analysis was acknowledged to have included a relatively small number of individuals.

Peripheral blood CD8+ and CD4+ T cells from healthy donors, Susac syndrome patients and multiple sclerosis patients were profiled by high-throughput TCR beta sequencing. The healthy donors served as controls matched for age and sex. Bulk CD8+ and CD4+ T cells were purified magnetically by negative isolation, whereas CD8+ TEMRA cells were enriched by FACS. Blood was drawn into EDTA tubes, processed within 24 hours, and PBMCs were isolated by density gradient centrifugation. PBMCs intended for TCR sequencing were frozen in liquid nitrogen and were later thawed in a 37 degrees C water bath. The sorted or isolated CD4+, CD8+ and CD8+ TEMRA cells had a purity of 90% or higher. RNA was extracted with the RNeasy kit and roughly 0.45 to 1 ug was reverse transcribed using random hexamers. The immunoSEQ multiplex PCR assay, which covers 54 Vbeta and 13 Jbeta segments, was used to amplify TCR beta CDR3 regions. PCR amplification bias was corrected using a synthetic template baseline for primer optimization and computational correction. As for the original processing: Reads were annotated to V, D and J genes according to IMGT and were analyzed with immunoSEQ Analyzer, with only productive sequences retained. To calculate clonality, Shannon entropy was normalized by log2 of the number of productive unique sequences and then subtracted from one. For each patient and control, public and private clones were evaluated within the 100 most prevalent clones. Clones were defined as Susac-specific if absent from the healthy and MS cohorts, from 900 to 1,300 published viral clones and from other ImmuneACCESS disease sequences. TCRdb redid the processing of the public reads, applying fastp at Q25 and MiXCR, and retained in-frame beta chains. Every entry covers one CDR3 protein and lists the most common genes and DNA from its rows. The V and J calls, along with clone size, are taken from TCRdb and not from the paper's own processing. This sample gives about 150,000 distinct CDR3 sequences in total; around 94% of them show up just once. The ten biggest clones cover 0.075% to 0.09% of the sample.

The CDR3 holds 16 amino acids from the cysteine to the phenylalanine. Just CDR3 DNA is preserved here, 48 bases in frame from base 1. From a lookup of the germline V gene (reference sequence), CDR1 and CDR2 are DFQATT and SNEGSKA. From V the trimming removes 0 bases and from J it removes 0 bases, while the gene matches leave 1 base of the junction unaccounted for. Input material: CD4+ T cells from PBMCs. The V and J segments used are TRBV20-1 and TRBJ2-4; a stretch of 11 junction bases matches TRBD2. This TCR derives from a human donor in good health. DNA sequence: TGCAGTGCTAGAGACGGACTAGCGGGAGCCAAAAACATTCAGTACTTC. It specifies CSARDGLAGAKNIQYF.